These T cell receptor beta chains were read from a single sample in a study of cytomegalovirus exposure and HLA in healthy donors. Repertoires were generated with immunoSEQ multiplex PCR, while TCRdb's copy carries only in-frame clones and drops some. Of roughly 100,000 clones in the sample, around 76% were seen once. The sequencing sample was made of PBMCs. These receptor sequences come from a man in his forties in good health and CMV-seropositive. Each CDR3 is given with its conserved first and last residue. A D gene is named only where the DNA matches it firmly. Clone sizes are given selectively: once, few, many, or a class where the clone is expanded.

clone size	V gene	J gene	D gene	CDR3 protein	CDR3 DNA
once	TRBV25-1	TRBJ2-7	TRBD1	CASGQGWEQYF	TGTGCCAGCGGACAGGGGTGGGAGCAGTACTTC
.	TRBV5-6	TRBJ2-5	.	CASSLRDTQETQYF	TGTGCCAGCAGCTTGAGGGACACGCAAGAGACCCAGTACTTC
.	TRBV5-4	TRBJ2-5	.	CASSARKGGIWETQYF	TGTGCCAGCAGCGCCAGAAAGGGGGGGATCTGGGAGACCCAGTACTTC
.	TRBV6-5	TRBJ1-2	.	CASSYSSWQDYGYTF	TGTGCCAGCAGTTACTCGAGTTGGCAGGACTATGGCTACACCTTC
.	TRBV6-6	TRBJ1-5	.	CASSYAWNQPQHF	TGTGCCAGCAGTTACGCGTGGAATCAGCCCCAGCATTTT
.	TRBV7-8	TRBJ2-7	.	CASSLVGAGSSYEQYF	TGTGCCAGCAGCTTAGTTGGCGCAGGATCCTCCTACGAGCAGTACTTC
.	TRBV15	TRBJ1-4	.	CATSRDLPTNEKLFF	TGTGCCACCAGCAGAGATCTCCCCACTAATGAAAAACTGTTTTTT
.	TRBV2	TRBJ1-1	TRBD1	CASSRDRGRTEAFF	TGTGCCAGCAGCCGGGACAGGGGGCGGACTGAAGCTTTCTTT
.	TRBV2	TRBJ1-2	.	CASSGGPTYTF	TGTGCCAGCAGTGGGGGCCCGACGTACACCTTC
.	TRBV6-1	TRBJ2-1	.	CASSEQGSYNEQFF	TGTGCCAGCAGTGAACAGGGATCCTACAATGAGCAGTTCTTC
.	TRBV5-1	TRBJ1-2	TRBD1	CASSHGGQGIRVGYTF	TGCGCCAGCAGCCATGGAGGACAGGGGATAAGGGTTGGCTACACCTTC
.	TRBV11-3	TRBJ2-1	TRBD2	CASSQILPGGYNEQFF	TGTGCCAGCAGCCAAATTCTCCCGGGGGGCTACAATGAGCAGTTCTTC
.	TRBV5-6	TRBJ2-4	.	CASSPGPGENSQYF	TGTGCCAGCAGCCCGGGGCCAGGGGAAAACAGTCAGTACTTC
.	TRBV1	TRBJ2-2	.	CTSSQDLTSGRVTGELFF	TGCACCAGCAGCCAAGATCTTACTAGCGGGAGGGTCACCGGGGAGCTGTTTTTT
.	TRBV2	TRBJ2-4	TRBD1	CASTFARQGGDIQYF	TGTGCCAGCACCTTTGCCCGACAGGGGGGGGACATTCAGTACTTC
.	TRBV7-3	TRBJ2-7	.	CASSLGQGNCGSYEQYF	TGTGCCAGCAGCTTAGGCCAGGGGAATTGTGGGTCCTACGAGCAGTACTTC
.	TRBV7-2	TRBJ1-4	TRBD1	CASSLRGQAVRSEKLFF	TGTGCCAGCAGCCTACGGGGACAGGCGGTACGGAGTGAAAAACTGTTTTTT
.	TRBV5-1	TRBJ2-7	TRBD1	CARTLGRGLSNSYEQYF	TGCGCCAGGACTCTGGGCAGGGGGCTATCCAACTCCTACGAGCAGTACTTC
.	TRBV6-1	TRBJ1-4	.	CASSETRGGGNEKLFF	TGTGCCAGCAGTGAAACGCGGGGGGGCGGGAATGAAAAACTGTTTTTT
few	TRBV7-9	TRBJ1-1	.	CASSARASNTEAFF	TGTGCCAGCAGCGCCAGGGCATCGAACACTGAAGCTTTCTTT
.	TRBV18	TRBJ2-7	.	CASSHSGTEQYF	TGTGCCAGCTCACACTCGGGAACCGAGCAGTACTTC
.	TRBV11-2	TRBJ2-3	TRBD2	CASSPRSGTTDTQYF	TGTGCCAGCAGCCCGCGGAGCGGGACGACAGATACGCAGTATTTT
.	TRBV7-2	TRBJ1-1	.	CASSLIGGGTEAFF	TGTGCCAGCAGCTTAATCGGGGGGGGAACTGAAGCTTTCTTT
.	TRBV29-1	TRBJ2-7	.	CSGGTAYEQYF	TGCAGCGGCGGGACAGCCTACGAGCAGTACTTC
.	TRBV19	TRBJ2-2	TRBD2	CASRAGGSGGNGELFF	TGTGCCAGTCGAGCGGGAGGCTCGGGGGGGAACGGGGAGCTGTTTTTT
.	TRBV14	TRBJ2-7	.	CASSQSRLEQYF	TGTGCCAGCAGCCAATCGAGGCTCGAGCAGTACTTC
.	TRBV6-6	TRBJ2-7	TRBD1	CASRLPGQGISQYF	TGTGCCAGCAGATTACCGGGACAGGGGATCTCGCAGTACTTC
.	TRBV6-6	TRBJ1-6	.	CASSKIAPSGSPLHF	TGTGCCAGCAGCAAAATCGCCCCTAGCGGTTCACCCCTCCACTTT
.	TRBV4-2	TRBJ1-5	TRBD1	CASSQSGTGNQPQHF	TGTGCCAGCAGCCAATCCGGGACAGGTAATCAGCCCCAGCATTTT
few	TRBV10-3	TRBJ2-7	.	CASAGILSSYEQYF	TGTGCCTCCGCGGGGATCCTAAGCTCCTACGAGCAGTACTTC
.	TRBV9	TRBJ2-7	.	CASSRREGVYEQYF	TGTGCCAGCAGTAGACGTGAGGGAGTCTACGAGCAGTACTTC
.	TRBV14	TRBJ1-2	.	CASSVHPDSLDGYTF	TGTGCCAGCAGCGTACACCCGGACAGCCTCGACGGCTACACCTTC
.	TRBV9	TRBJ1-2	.	CASSPNQGLSGYTF	TGTGCCAGCAGCCCTAACCAGGGTCTGAGTGGCTACACCTTC
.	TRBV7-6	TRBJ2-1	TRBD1	CASETGQGNNEQFF	TGTGCCAGCGAGACGGGACAGGGTAACAATGAGCAGTTCTTC
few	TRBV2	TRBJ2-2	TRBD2	CASVAGTSDTGELFF	TGTGCCAGCGTTGCCGGGACTAGCGACACCGGGGAGCTGTTTTTT
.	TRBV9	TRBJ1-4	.	CASSGEIQGTNEKLFF	TGTGCCAGCAGCGGAGAGATACAGGGCACTAATGAAAAACTGTTTTTT
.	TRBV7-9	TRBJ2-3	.	CASSFMSAGYTDTQYF	TGTGCCAGCAGCTTCATGAGTGCGGGATACACAGATACGCAGTATTTT
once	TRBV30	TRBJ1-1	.	CAWSRGVLVNTEAFF	TGTGCCTGGAGTCGAGGAGTCCTAGTGAACACTGAAGCTTTCTTT
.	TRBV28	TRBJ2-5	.	CASSGGVGQETQYF	TGTGCCAGCAGTGGGGGCGTAGGTCAAGAGACCCAGTACTTC
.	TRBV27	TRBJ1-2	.	CASSFGQGYGYTF	TGTGCCAGCAGTTTCGGGCAGGGCTATGGCTACACCTTC
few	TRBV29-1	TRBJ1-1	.	CSVPRRGAAGGEAFF	TGCAGCGTCCCTCGGCGCGGGGCGGCGGGTGGTGAAGCTTTCTTT
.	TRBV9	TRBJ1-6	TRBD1	CASSVAAGGNSPLHF	TGTGCCAGCAGCGTAGCCGCAGGGGGTAATTCACCCCTCCACTTT
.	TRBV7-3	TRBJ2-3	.	CASSLEGADTDTQYF	TGTGCCAGCAGCTTAGAGGGAGCGGACACAGATACGCAGTATTTT
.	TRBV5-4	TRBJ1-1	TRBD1	CASSSPTGDHTEAFF	TGTGCCAGCAGCTCGCCGACAGGGGATCACACTGAAGCTTTCTTT
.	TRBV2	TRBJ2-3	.	CASRRLNTQYF	TGTGCCAGCCGCAGGCTTAATACGCAGTATTTT
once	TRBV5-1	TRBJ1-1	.	CASSPGKGGTEAFF	TGCGCCAGCAGCCCCGGAAAGGGGGGGACTGAAGCTTTCTTT
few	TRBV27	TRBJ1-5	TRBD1	CASSFPFRDRVQHF	TGTGCCAGCAGTTTCCCCTTCCGGGACAGGGTTCAGCATTTT
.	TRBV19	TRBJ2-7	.	CASSMQGPNEQYF	TGTGCCAGTAGTATGCAGGGGCCCAACGAGCAGTACTTC
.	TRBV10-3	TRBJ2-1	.	CAIRGLGGSYNEQFF	TGTGCCATCAGAGGACTGGGGGGCTCCTACAATGAGCAGTTCTTC
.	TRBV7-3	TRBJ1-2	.	CASSLGPNYGYTF	TGTGCCAGCAGCTTAGGGCCGAACTATGGCTACACCTTC
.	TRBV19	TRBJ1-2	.	CASRTGSENYGYTF	TGTGCCAGTAGGACCGGGAGCGAGAACTATGGCTACACCTTC
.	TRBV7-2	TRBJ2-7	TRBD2	CASSWGTSGPYEQYF	TGTGCCAGCAGCTGGGGGACTAGCGGACCCTACGAGCAGTACTTC
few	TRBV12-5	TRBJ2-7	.	CASFPYLYEQYF	TGTGCTAGTTTCCCTTACCTCTACGAGCAGTACTTC
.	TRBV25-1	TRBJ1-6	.	CASSGQHNSPLHF	TGTGCCAGCAGTGGACAGCATAATTCACCCCTCCACTTT
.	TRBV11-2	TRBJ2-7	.	CASSHDSYEQYF	TGTGCCAGCAGCCATGACTCCTACGAGCAGTACTTC